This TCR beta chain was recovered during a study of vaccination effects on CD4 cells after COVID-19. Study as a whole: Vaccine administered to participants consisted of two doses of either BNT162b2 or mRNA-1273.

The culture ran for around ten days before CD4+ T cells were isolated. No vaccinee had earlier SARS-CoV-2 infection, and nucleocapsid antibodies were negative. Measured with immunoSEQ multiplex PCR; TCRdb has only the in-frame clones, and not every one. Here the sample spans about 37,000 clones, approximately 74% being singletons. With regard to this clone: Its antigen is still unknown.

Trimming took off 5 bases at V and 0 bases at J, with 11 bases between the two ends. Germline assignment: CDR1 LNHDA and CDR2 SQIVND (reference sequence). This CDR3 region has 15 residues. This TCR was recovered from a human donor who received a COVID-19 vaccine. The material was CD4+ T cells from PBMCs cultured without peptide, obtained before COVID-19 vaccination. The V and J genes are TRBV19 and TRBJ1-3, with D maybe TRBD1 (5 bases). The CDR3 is CASSARVVSGNTIYF. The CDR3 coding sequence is TGTGCCAGTAGTGCCAGGGTTGTCTCTGGAAACACCATATATTTT. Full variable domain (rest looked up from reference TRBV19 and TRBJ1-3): DGGITQSPKYLFRKEGQNVTLSCEQNLNHDAMYWYRQDPGQGLRLIYYSQIVNDFQKGDIAEGYSVSREKKESFPLTVTSAQKNPTAFYLCASSARVVSGNTIYFGEGSWLTVV.